Listed below are T cell receptor beta chains from one sample, sequenced in a study of T cells in Graves' hyperthyroidism and ophthalmopathy. TCRdb fed the multiplex PCR reads into MiXCR, producing one record per CDR3 protein. This table has hundreds of thousands of distinct CDR3 sequences, approximately 14% appearing once. The sequencing sample was made of blood. These TCRs come from a man aged 18 to 29 with Graves' ophthalmopathy. Both conserved end residues are part of each CDR3. D genes are given only for firm matches. Size values are once, few and many counts, or a class for expanded clones, and some rows have none.

many	14	TRBD1	TRBV5-1	TRBJ1-5	TGCGCCAGCAGCTCGGACAGGCGGGAACAGCCCCAGCATTTT	CASSSDRREQPQHF
many	13	NA	TRBV20-1	TRBJ2-7	TGCAGTGCTAGGAGGCGAGATATCAACGAGCAGTACTTC	CSARRRDINEQYF
many	12	NA	TRBV30	TRBJ1-1	TGTGCCTGGAGTGAGGGTAGCGGTGAAGCTTTCTTT	CAWSEGSGEAFF
many	15	TRBD2	TRBV6-1	TRBJ2-1	TGTGCCAGCAGTTCCCGCGGACTAGGTTTCGATGAGCAGTTCTTC	CASSSRGLGFDEQFF
many	14	NA	TRBV10-1	TRBJ2-3	TGCGCCAGCACCGAAGGGACAACCACAGATACGCAGTATTTT	CASTEGTTTDTQYF
NA	17	NA	TRBV19	TRBJ1-4	TGTGCCAGTAGTAGACAGGTTCCGTGGGCAACTAATGAAAAACTGTTTTTT	CASSRQVPWATNEKLFF
few	13	TRBD1	TRBV6-1	TRBJ1-5	TGTGCCAGCACTCCGGGACAGGGTCAGCCCCAGCATTTT	CASTPGQGQPQHF
NA	16	TRBD1	TRBV6-2/TRBV6-3	TRBJ1-2	TGTGCCAGCAGGCTCTTACCCGGACAGGGTATTTCTGGCTACACCTTC	CASRLLPGQGISGYTF
once	18	TRBD1	TRBV4-1	TRBJ1-2	TGCGCCAGCAGCCAAGAAGAGACAGGGTTTGGAGCTAACTATGGCTACACCTTC	CASSQEETGFGANYGYTF
few	14	TRBD1	TRBV18	TRBJ2-7	TGTGCCAGCTCACCTCGGGACAGCTCCTACGAGCGGTACTTC	CASSPRDSSYERYF
many	13	NA	TRBV18	TRBJ1-1	TGTGCCAGCTCACCAACAGGGAACACTGAAGCTTTCTTT	CASSPTGNTEAFF
many	14	NA	TRBV28	TRBJ1-2	TGTGCCAGCAGTTTATCGGAAACTCCGTGGGGCTACACCTTC	CASSLSETPWGYTF
many	14	NA	TRBV7-2	TRBJ1-4	TGTGCCAGCAGCTGGGGCGGGCAGAGTGAAAAACTGTTTTTT	CASSWGGQSEKLFF
few	14	NA	TRBV6-5	TRBJ2-7	TGTGCCAGCAGTTACTCGGGGTTAAACTACGAGCAGTACTTC	CASSYSGLNYEQYF
many	14	TRBD1	TRBV30	TRBJ1-5	TGTGCCTGGAGGCGGACAGGATTCAATCAGCCCCAGCATTTT	CAWRRTGFNQPQHF
many	15	NA	TRBV20-1	TRBJ1-5	TGCAGTGCTAGAGGGACGGAACTTAGCAATCAGCCCCAGCATTTT	CSARGTELSNQPQHF
many	15	NA	TRBV19	TRBJ1-1	TGTGCCAGTAGCCCGAGGGGATATCCGAACACTGAAGCTTTCTTT	CASSPRGYPNTEAFF
NA	15	NA	TRBV19	TRBJ2-7	TGTGCCAGTAGTACCCAGACAGGATTGTCCTACGAGCAGTACTTC	CASSTQTGLSYEQYF
many	16	TRBD2	TRBV7-9	TRBJ2-1	TGTGCCAGCAGCCCGCCGGGGGGTAGCTCCTACAATGAGCAGTTCTTC	CASSPPGGSSYNEQFF
many	13	NA	TRBV3-1	TRBJ2-1	TGTGCCAGCAGCCCGCTAGCCGCCAATGAGCAGTTCTTC	CASSPLAANEQFF
NA	14	NA	TRBV19	TRBJ2-3	TGTGCCAGTAGTATCCCCCCCATTGGGAATACGCAGTATTTT	CASSIPPIGNTQYF
many	13	NA	TRBV2	TRBJ2-7	TGTGCCAGCAGTGAAGAGGCGGTCTATGAGCAGTACTTC	CASSEEAVYEQYF
many	14	TRBD2	TRBV29-1	TRBJ2-2	TGCAGCGTCTCCAGGACTAGGCCGCCCGGGGAGCTGTTTTTT	CSVSRTRPPGELFF
NA	13	TRBD2	TRBV27	TRBJ2-1	TGTGCCACCCGCGGGGGGGCCTACAATGAGCAGTTCTTC	CATRGGAYNEQFF
many	13	NA	TRBV3-1	TRBJ2-5	TGTGCCAGCAGCCAAGTAGAATTGGACCTACAGTACTTC	CASSQVELDLQYF
many	13	TRBD1	TRBV6-1	TRBJ2-5	TGTGCCAGCACAGAGGACAGGGAAGAGACCCAGTACTTC	CASTEDREETQYF
many	16	NA	TRBV7-6	TRBJ2-3	TGTGCCAGCAGCTTAGCCCTTGGGCTCTTGACAGATACGCAGTATTTT	CASSLALGLLTDTQYF
NA	17	NA	TRBV11-2	TRBJ1-2	TGTGCCAGCAGCAAGACTACCAGCGACAGAGGGACCTATGGCTACACCTTC	CASSKTTSDRGTYGYTF
many	14	NA	TRBV12-3/TRBV12-4	TRBJ2-3	TGTGCCAGCAGTTTATTAGCGAACACAGATACGCAGTATTTT	CASSLLANTDTQYF
many	15	TRBD2	TRBV27	TRBJ2-1	TGTGCCAGCAGTTGGGTTAGCGGGACCTACAATGAGCAGTTCTTC	CASSWVSGTYNEQFF
many	16	TRBD2	TRBV12-3/TRBV12-4	TRBJ2-1	TGTGCCAGCAGTAAGACTAGCGGGGACGCCTACAATGAGCAGTTCTTC	CASSKTSGDAYNEQFF
many	12	NA	TRBV20-1	TRBJ2-1	TGCAGTGCTAGCCTTTCCTACAATGAGCAGTTCTTC	CSASLSYNEQFF
NA	14	NA	TRBV2	TRBJ1-1	TGTGCCAGCAGTGTCACAGGAATAGCTGCTGAAGCTTTCTTT	CASSVTGIAAEAFF
NA	18	TRBD2	TRBV30	TRBJ2-7	TGTGCCTGGAGTGTTAGTAGACTAGCGGGGGGCGATTTCCACGAGCAGTACTTC	CAWSVSRLAGGDFHEQYF
many	13	NA	TRBV5-8	TRBJ2-4	TGTGCCAGCAGCTTTACCGGAGCGGACATTCAGTACTTC	CASSFTGADIQYF
many	14	NA	TRBV7-2	TRBJ2-1	TGTGCCAGCAGCTTACTGGGACCGTACAATGAGCAGTTCTTC	CASSLLGPYNEQFF
NA	15	NA	TRBV9	TRBJ1-5	TGTGCCAGCAGCGTAGGGGGGTCAGGCAATCAGCCCCAGCATTTT	CASSVGGSGNQPQHF
few	14	NA	TRBV18	TRBJ2-7	TGTGCCAGCTCACCCGGGGAATTATTCTACGAGCAGTACTTC	CASSPGELFYEQYF
few	15	NA	TRBV24-1	TRBJ2-1	TGTGCCACCAGTGGGCTTGGGGTACCCTACAATGAGCAGTTCTTC	CATSGLGVPYNEQFF
many	14	NA	TRBV6-1	TRBJ2-2	TGTGCCAGCAGTCCATCGGGGGTCACCGGGGAGCTGTTTTTT	CASSPSGVTGELFF
many	14	NA	TRBV7-9	TRBJ2-7	TGTGCCAGCAGCAACCGGGAAGCAAGCTACGAGCAGTACTTC	CASSNREASYEQYF
many	16	TRBD1	TRBV11-2	TRBJ2-3	TGTGCCAGCAGCTTGAGCAGGGGGCTCACCACAGATACGCAGTATTTT	CASSLSRGLTTDTQYF
NA	13	NA	TRBV12-3/TRBV12-4	TRBJ2-7	TGTGCCAGCAGCGCCAGGTGGGGCCACGAGCAGTACTTC	CASSARWGHEQYF
many	11	NA	TRBV29-1	TRBJ1-1	TGCAGCGGAAGACAGTCCACTGAAGCTTTCTTT	CSGRQSTEAFF
few	16	TRBD2	TRBV14	TRBJ2-5	TGTGCCAGCAGCCAGGAGTCGGAAGCGGGGTACGAGACCCAGTACTTC	CASSQESEAGYETQYF
few	16	NA	TRBV6-5	TRBJ2-6	TGTGCCAGCAGTTCCTCTTTTCCCTCTGGGGCCAACGTCCTGACTTTC	CASSSSFPSGANVLTF
NA	13	NA	TRBV11-2	TRBJ1-1	TGTGCCAGCAGCTTAGCGGAGGGGACTGAAGCTTTCTTT	CASSLAEGTEAFF
NA	16	TRBD2	TRBV2	TRBJ2-4	TGTGCCAGCATCGGGACTAGCGGGGGGGCGGGGGACATTCAGTACTTC	CASIGTSGGAGDIQYF
NA	15	NA	TRBV7-8	TRBJ1-1	TGTGCCAGCAGCCTAAACCGCAGGGGTGTCACTGAAGCTTTCTTT	CASSLNRRGVTEAFF
many	15	NA	TRBV15	TRBJ2-2	TGTGCCACCAGCAAGGTGACTAAGAACACCGGGGAGCTGTTTTTT	CATSKVTKNTGELFF
few	13	TRBD1	TRBV19	TRBJ2-1	TGTGCCAGTAGTTACAGGGGGCGCCTTGAGCAGTTCTTC	CASSYRGRLEQFF
many	15	TRBD2	TRBV12-3/TRBV12-4	TRBJ2-5	TGTGCCAGCAGTTTACTAGCGGGGGGAGGGGAGACCCAGTACTTC	CASSLLAGGGETQYF
many	15	NA	TRBV7-9	TRBJ2-5	TGTGCCAGCAGCTCTGGGGGGACAGCAGGATGGGTCCAGTACTTC	CASSSGGTAGWVQYF
many	15	NA	TRBV27	TRBJ1-2	TGTGCCAGCAGTTCACCCTCCCGGGACGGCTATGGCTACACCTTC	CASSSPSRDGYGYTF
many	16	NA	TRBV6-5	TRBJ2-4	TGTGCCAGCAGTTACTCGACACAGTTGGGCAAAAACATTCAGTACTTC	CASSYSTQLGKNIQYF